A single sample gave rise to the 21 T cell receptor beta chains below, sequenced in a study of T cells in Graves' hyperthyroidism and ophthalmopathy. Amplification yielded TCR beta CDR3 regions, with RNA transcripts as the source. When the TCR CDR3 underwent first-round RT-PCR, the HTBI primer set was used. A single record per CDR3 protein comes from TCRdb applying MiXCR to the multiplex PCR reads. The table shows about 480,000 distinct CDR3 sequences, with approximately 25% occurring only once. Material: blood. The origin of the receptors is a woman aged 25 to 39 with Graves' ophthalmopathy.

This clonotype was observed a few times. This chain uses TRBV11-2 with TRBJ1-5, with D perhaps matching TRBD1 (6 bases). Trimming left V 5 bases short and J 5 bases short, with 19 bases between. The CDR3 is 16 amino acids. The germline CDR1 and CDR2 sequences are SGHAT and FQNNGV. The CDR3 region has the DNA TGTGCCAGCAGCCGAGATGGGAACAGGGTTGATCAGCCCCAGCATTTT. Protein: CASSRDGNRVDQPQHF.

This chain's CDR3 is CASSLTGGDDEQYF. The CDR3, as DNA: TGTGCCAGCAGCCTTACAGGGGGGGACGACGAGCAGTACTTC. The rearrangement joins TRBV4-2 to TRBJ2-7; TRBD1 is a possible D gene (8 bases). CDR1 LGHNA and CDR2 YNFKEQ come from the germline V gene. With 4 bases removed from V and 5 bases from J, the gap between germline ends came to 15 bases. The CDR3 covers 14 residues.

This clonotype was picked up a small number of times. The chain's CDR3 is CASSQGPENEKLFF. CDR3 DNA sequence: TGTGCCAGCAGCCAAGGGCCAGAAAATGAAAAACTGTTTTTT. V usage is TRBV7-8 and J usage is TRBJ1-4; no clear D gene. From germline, CDR1 is SGHVS and CDR2 FQNEAQ. The CDR3 has 14 residues. V shed 5 bases and J shed 5 bases, with 12 bases lying between them.

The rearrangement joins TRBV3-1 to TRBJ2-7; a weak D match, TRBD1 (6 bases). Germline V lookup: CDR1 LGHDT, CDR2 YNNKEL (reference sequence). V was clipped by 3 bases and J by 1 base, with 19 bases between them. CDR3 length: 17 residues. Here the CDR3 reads CASSQRGTGIRSYEQYF. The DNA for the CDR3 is TGTGCCAGCAGCCAGCGCGGAACAGGGATTCGGTCCTACGAGCAGTACTTC.

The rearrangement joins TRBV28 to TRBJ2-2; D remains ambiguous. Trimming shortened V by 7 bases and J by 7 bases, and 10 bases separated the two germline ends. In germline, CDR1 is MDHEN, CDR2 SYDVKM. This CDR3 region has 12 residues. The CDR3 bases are TGTGCCAGCACCTCTCGTGTCGGGGAGCTGTTTTTT. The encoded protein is CASTSRVGELFF.

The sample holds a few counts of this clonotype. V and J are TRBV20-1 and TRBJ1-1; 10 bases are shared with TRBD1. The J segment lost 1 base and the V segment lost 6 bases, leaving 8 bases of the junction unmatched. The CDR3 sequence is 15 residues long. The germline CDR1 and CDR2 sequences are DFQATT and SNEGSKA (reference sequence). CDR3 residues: CSAPSGQGGNTEAFF. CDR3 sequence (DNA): TGCAGTGCCCCCTCCGGACAGGGGGGGAACACTGAAGCTTTCTTT.

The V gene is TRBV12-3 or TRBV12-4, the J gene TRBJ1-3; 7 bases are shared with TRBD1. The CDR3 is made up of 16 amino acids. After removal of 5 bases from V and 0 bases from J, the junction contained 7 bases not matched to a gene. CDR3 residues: CASSPKDRFSGNTIYF. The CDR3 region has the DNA TGTGCCAGCAGTCCAAAGGACAGGTTCTCTGGAAACACCATATATTTT.

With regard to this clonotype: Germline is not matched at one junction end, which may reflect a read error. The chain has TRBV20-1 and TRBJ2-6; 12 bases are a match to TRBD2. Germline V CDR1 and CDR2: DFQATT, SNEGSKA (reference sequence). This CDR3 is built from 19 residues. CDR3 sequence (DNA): TGCAGTGCTAGAGATTTTGGACTAGCGGGGCACTCTGGGGCCAACGTCCTGAGTTTC. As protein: CSARDFGLAGHSGANVLSF.

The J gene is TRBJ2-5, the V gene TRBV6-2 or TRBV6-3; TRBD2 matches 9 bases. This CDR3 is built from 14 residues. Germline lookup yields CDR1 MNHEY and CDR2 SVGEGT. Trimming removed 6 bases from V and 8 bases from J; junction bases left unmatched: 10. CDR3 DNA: TGTGCCAGCAGGCCAGCGGGGGGCCTGGGAACCCAGTACTTC. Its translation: CASRPAGGLGTQYF.

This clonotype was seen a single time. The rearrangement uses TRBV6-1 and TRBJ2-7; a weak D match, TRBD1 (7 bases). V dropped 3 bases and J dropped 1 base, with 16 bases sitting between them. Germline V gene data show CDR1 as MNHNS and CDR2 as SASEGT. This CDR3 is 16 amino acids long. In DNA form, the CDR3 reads TGTGCCAGCAGTGAGGAGGGGGCAGATTTATCCTACGAGCAGTACTTC. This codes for CASSEEGADLSYEQYF.

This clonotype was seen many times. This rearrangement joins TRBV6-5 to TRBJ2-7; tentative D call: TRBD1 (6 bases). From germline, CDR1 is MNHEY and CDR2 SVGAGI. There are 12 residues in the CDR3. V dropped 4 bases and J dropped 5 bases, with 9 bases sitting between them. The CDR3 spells CASSSSGDEQYF. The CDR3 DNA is TGTGCCAGCAGTTCCTCAGGGGACGAGCAGTACTTC.

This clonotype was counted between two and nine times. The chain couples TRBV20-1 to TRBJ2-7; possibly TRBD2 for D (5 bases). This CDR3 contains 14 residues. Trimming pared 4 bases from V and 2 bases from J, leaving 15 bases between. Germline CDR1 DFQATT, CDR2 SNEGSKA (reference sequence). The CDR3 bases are TGCAGTGCTACTGACAATCGCGGGCCCTACGAGCAGTACTTC. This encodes CSATDNRGPYEQYF.

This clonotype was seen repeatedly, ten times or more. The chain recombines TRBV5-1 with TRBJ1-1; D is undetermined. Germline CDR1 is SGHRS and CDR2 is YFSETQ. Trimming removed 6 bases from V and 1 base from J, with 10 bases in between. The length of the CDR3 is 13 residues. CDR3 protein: CASNPGANTEAFF. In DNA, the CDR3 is TGCGCCAGCAATCCCGGCGCGAACACTGAAGCTTTCTTT.

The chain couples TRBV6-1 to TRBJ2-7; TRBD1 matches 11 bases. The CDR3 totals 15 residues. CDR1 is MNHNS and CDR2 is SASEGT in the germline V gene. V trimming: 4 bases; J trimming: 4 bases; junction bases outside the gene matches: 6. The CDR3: CASSAGQGATYEQYF. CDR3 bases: TGTGCCAGCAGTGCTGGACAGGGGGCCACATACGAGCAGTACTTC.

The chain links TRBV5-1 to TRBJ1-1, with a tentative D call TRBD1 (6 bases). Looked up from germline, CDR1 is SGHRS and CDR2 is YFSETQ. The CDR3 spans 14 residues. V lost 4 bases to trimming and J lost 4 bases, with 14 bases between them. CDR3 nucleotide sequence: TGCGCCAGCAGCCACGGAACAGGGATCACTGAAGCTTTCTTT. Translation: CASSHGTGITEAFF.

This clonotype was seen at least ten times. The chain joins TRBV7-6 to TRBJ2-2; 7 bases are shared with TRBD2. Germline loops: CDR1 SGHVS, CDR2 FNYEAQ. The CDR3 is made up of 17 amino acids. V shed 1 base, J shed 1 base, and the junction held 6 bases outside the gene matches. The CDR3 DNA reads TGTGCCAGCAGCTTAGGTTCTGGCGGGGGGAACACCGGGGAGCTGTTTTTT. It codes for CASSLGSGGGNTGELFF.

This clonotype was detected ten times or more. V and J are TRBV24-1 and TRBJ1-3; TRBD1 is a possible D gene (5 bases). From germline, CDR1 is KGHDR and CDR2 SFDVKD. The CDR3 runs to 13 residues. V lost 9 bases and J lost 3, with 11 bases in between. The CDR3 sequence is CATQGNRGNTIYF. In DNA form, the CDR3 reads TGTGCCACCCAGGGTAATCGTGGAAACACCATATATTTT.

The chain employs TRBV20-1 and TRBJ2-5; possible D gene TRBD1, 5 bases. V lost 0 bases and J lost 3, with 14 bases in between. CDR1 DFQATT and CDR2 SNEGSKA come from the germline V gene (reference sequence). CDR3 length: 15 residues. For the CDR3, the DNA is TGCAGTGCTAGAGAGAGCCCCAGGGTAGAAGAGACCCAGTACTTC. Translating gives CSARESPRVEETQYF.

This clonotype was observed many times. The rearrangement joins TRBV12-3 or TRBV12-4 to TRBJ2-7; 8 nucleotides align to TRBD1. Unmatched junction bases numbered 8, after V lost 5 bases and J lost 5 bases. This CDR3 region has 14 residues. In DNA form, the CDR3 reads TGTGCCAGCAGTACCCGGCGACAGGGGAACGAGCAGTACTTC. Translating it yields CASSTRRQGNEQYF.

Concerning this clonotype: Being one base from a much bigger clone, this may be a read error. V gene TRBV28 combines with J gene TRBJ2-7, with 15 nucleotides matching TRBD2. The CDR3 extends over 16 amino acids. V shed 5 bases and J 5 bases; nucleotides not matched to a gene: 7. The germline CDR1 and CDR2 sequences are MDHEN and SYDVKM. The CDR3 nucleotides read TGTGCCAGCAGTGGGACTAGCGGGGGGAGGGGCAACGAGCAGTACTTC. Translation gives CASSGTSGGRGNEQYF.

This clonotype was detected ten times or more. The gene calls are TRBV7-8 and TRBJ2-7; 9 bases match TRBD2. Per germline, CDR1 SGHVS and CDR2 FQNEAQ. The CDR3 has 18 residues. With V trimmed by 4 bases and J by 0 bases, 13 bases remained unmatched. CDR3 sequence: CASSSGRLAGPSSYEQYF. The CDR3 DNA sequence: TGTGCCAGCAGCTCGGGCCGGCTAGCGGGGCCTAGCTCCTACGAGCAGTACTTC.